Presented here are 22 T cell receptor beta chains from one specimen sequenced in a study of regulatory T cells in long-lasting Graves disease. The time point: newly diagnosed GD, antithyroid drugs for less than 3 months. PBMC RNA served as the TCR library source. Arm-PCR of CDR3 regions and iRepertoire HTBI primers were the basis on which TCR beta libraries were built. TCRdb analysed the multiplex PCR reads with MiXCR anew, one entry per CDR3 protein. The sample includes around 400,000 distinct CDR3 sequences, 15% of them seen just once. These data were also filed under a second study, of T cells in Graves' hyperthyroidism and ophthalmopathy.

The starting material was peripheral blood mononuclear cells (PBMCs), obtained at new diagnosis, from a patient treated with antithyroid drugs. The receptors were gathered from a woman aged 40-49 years with Graves disease.

The CDR3 DNA follows: TGTGCCAGTAGTATGGGGGGTGCCAATCAGCCCCAGCATTTT. This gives the protein CASSMGGANQPQHF. The V gene is TRBV19, the J gene TRBJ1-5, with D possibly matching TRBD1 (5 bases). Looked up from germline, CDR1 is LNHDA and CDR2 is SQIVND (reference sequence). V was cut by 3 bases and J by 3 bases, with 9 bases left in between. The CDR3 is 14 residues long.

This clonotype was counted at least ten times. V gene TRBV18 combines with J gene TRBJ1-1; a weak D match, TRBD1 (6 bases). Germline lookup yields CDR1 KGHSH and CDR2 LQKENI. The CDR3 spans 16 residues. Trimming left V 0 bases short and J 5 bases short, with 16 bases between. CDR3 nucleotide sequence: TGTGCCAGCTCACCACCAGGGTCCCTGAGGGGGACTGAAGCTTTCTTT. As protein: CASSPPGSLRGTEAFF.

This clonotype was counted a few times. V usage is TRBV19 and J usage is TRBJ1-5; 9 bases agree with TRBD1. Losses at the gene ends were 7 bases for V and 4 bases for J; bases not matched to a gene: 8. Germline V gene sequence: CDR1 LNHDA, CDR2 SQIVND (reference sequence). The CDR3 consists of 15 residues. This CDR3 is CASTLQGARNQPQHF. For the CDR3, the DNA is TGTGCCAGTACTTTACAGGGGGCGCGTAATCAGCCCCAGCATTTT.

This clonotype was counted between two and nine times. The V call is TRBV18, the J call TRBJ2-7; D remains ambiguous. The CDR3 runs 16 residues. Trimming pared 1 base from V and 3 bases from J, leaving 16 bases between. Looked up from germline, CDR1 is KGHSH and CDR2 is LQKENI. This CDR3 is CASSPRAWSPDYEQYF. The CDR3 DNA follows: TGTGCCAGCTCACCACGGGCGTGGTCACCCGACTACGAGCAGTACTTC.

This clonotype has at least ten counts. The rearrangement joins TRBV5-1 to TRBJ2-7, with D unresolved. Germline lookup yields CDR1 SGHRS and CDR2 YFSETQ. The CDR3 covers 13 residues. The germline V and J ends were trimmed by 3 bases and 3 bases, with 10 bases remaining between them. Here the CDR3 DNA reads TGCGCCAGCAGCTCACCAGGATACTACGAGCAGTACTTC. It specifies CASSSPGYYEQYF.

This clonotype was seen ten or more times. V gene TRBV6-1 combines with J gene TRBJ2-7; 9 positions match TRBD1. J lost 2 bases, V lost 6 bases, and 8 bases had no gene match. The CDR3 is 15 amino acids. The germline CDR1 and CDR2 sequences are MNHNS and SASEGT. CDR3 nucleotide sequence: TGTGCCAGCAGGGGGGGTGGGACAGGGACCTACGAGCAGTACTTC. Translating it yields CASRGGGTGTYEQYF.

This clonotype turned up a few times. V and J are TRBV5-4 and TRBJ2-7; D is perhaps TRBD2 (5 bases). CDR3 length: 13 amino acids. The V and J ends lost 6 bases and 6 bases respectively, with 16 bases between them. Germline V CDR1 and CDR2: SGHNT, YYREEE (reference sequence). The CDR3 DNA follows: TGTGCCAGCATACCGGACTGGGGTGGCGAGCAGTACTTC. Translation: CASIPDWGGEQYF.

This clonotype has a count of ten or more. The rearrangement links TRBV18 to TRBJ2-5; either TRBD1 or TRBD2 may supply D (5 bases each). This CDR3 contains 14 residues. Germline values: CDR1 KGHSH, CDR2 LQKENI. With 3 bases removed from V and 4 bases from J, the gap between germline ends came to 12 bases. This CDR3 reads CASSPTRGGETQYF. Written as DNA, the CDR3 is TGTGCCAGCTCACCCACGAGGGGCGGAGAGACCCAGTACTTC.

This clonotype was seen only a few times. The CDR3 spells CASSDRRALRSGANVLTF. The CDR3 bases are TGTGCCAGCAGCGATAGGAGGGCACTAAGGTCTGGGGCCAACGTCCTGACTTTC. The chain uses TRBV11-3 and TRBJ2-6, with D possibly matching TRBD2 (6 bases). This CDR3 spans 18 amino acids. V lost 5 bases and J lost 1, with 18 bases in between. Looked up from germline, CDR1 is SGHNT and CDR2 is YENEEA.

There are many counts of this clonotype. V usage is TRBV11-2 and J usage is TRBJ2-1; D is unclear. Germline loops: CDR1 SGHAT, CDR2 FQNNGV. Trimming pared 6 bases from V and 4 bases from J, leaving 10 bases between. The CDR3 totals 13 residues. DNA of the CDR3: TGTGCCAGCAGAAACGACGGGTACAATGAGCAGTTCTTC. This translates into CASRNDGYNEQFF.

At least ten counts were recorded for this clonotype. The chain combines TRBV5-1 with TRBJ1-6; TRBD1 matches at 10 bases. This CDR3 comprises 16 residues. V shed 4 bases and J 8 bases; nucleotides not matched to a gene: 9. Germline loops: CDR1 SGHRS, CDR2 YFSETQ. CDR3 sequence: CASSSPGQGTDSPLHF. The CDR3 bases are TGCGCCAGCAGCAGCCCGGGACAGGGGACCGATTCACCCCTCCACTTT. Looking up the rest from reference TRBV5-1 and TRBJ1-6 gives the full variable domain: KAGVTQTPRYLIKTRGQQVTLSCSPISGHRSVSWYQQTPGQGLQFLFEYFSETQRNKGNFPGRFSGRQFSNSRSEMNVSTLELGDSALYLCASSSPGQGTDSPLHFGNGTRLTVT.

Ten or more counts support this clonotype. The rearrangement joins TRBV12-3 or TRBV12-4 to TRBJ2-5; D possibly corresponds to TRBD1 (7 bases). The CDR3 covers 15 residues. The ends were cut back, 3 bases at V and 5 bases at J, with 16 bases in the middle. CDR3 bases: TGTGCCAGCAGTTTTGGTCAGGGGGGACGTGAGACCCAGTACTTC. It codes for CASSFGQGGRETQYF.

This clonotype has a handful of counts. This may arise from a read error, as a much more abundant clone is one base away. The chain combines TRBV12-3 or TRBV12-4 with TRBJ1-2, with TRBD1 as a possible D gene (6 bases). The CDR3 is made up of 13 amino acids. CDR3 bases: TGTGCCAGCAGCCCCGGGACAACCTATGACTACACCTTC. Its translation is CASSPGTTYDYTF.

The rearrangement links TRBV28 to TRBJ1-1; D is uncertain. The CDR3 loop spans 18 amino acids. CDR1 and CDR2 (germline): MDHEN, SYDVKM. V lost 6 bases, J lost 2 bases, and 25 bases lay in between. The CDR3 here is CASSLIPQDHFLNTEAFF. As DNA, the CDR3 is TGTGCCAGCAGCCTCATCCCGCAGGACCACTTTCTTAACACTGAAGCTTTCTTT.

A few counts support this clonotype. The chain employs TRBV7-6 and TRBJ1-1; maybe TRBD1 (5 bases). V was shortened by 4 bases and J by 1 base, with 22 bases between the two germline ends. Germline assignment: CDR1 SGHVS and CDR2 FNYEAQ. The CDR3 is 18 amino acids. The CDR3 bases are TGTGCCAGCAGCTCCCAACTCGGCATAGGACAAAAGAACACTGAAGCTTTCTTT. Amino acid sequence: CASSSQLGIGQKNTEAFF. The whole variable domain, remainder taken from reference TRBV7-6 and TRBJ1-1, is GAGVSQSPRYKVTKRGQDVALRCDPISGHVSLYWYRQALGQGPEFLTYFNYEAQQDKSGLPNDRFSAERPEGSISTLTIQRTEQRDSAMYRCASSSQLGIGQKNTEAFFGQGTRLTVV.

Notes on this clonotype: This probably arose from a read error, given a far larger clone one base away. The chain recombines TRBV10-3 with TRBJ2-1; D may correspond to TRBD1 or TRBD2 (5 bases each). CDR3 length: 14 amino acids. V shed 6 bases and J shed 10 bases, with 19 bases lying between them. Germline CDR1 is ENHRY and CDR2 is SYGVKD. Here the CDR3 DNA reads TGTGCCATCAGGGCAGGGATTTCCGACTACGAGCAGTTCTTC. This encodes CAIRAGISDYEQFF.

This clonotype showed up many times. The gene calls are TRBV2 and TRBJ2-1, with D possibly TRBD2 on 5 matching bases. CDR3 length equals 13 residues. The V gene lost 10 bases and the J gene lost 5 bases, with 15 bases spanning the gap. From germline, CDR1 is SNHLY and CDR2 FYNNEI. The CDR3 is CATPGSEDNEQFF. The DNA of the CDR3 is TGTGCCACCCCGGGGTCGGAGGACAATGAGCAGTTCTTC.

This clonotype has more than one count but fewer than ten. V usage is TRBV7-9 and J usage is TRBJ2-7, with a weak D call TRBD2 (5 bases). The CDR3 length is 16 residues. V lost 6 bases and J 1 base, leaving 19 bases between the germline ends. The germline CDR1 and CDR2 sequences are SEHNR and FQNEAQ (reference sequence). The CDR3 here is CASSFSREGISYEQYF. CDR3 bases: TGTGCCAGCAGTTTTTCCCGGGAAGGGATTTCCTACGAGCAGTACTTC.

This clonotype has more than one count but fewer than ten. The chain has TRBV11-3 and TRBJ2-5; D is unclear. Trimming stripped 3 bases from V and 2 bases from J, with 10 bases between. Germline V CDR1 and CDR2: SGHNT, YENEEA. The CDR3 contains 14 residues. The CDR3 loop is CASSFHQAQETQYF. In DNA, the CDR3 is TGTGCCAGCAGCTTTCACCAGGCGCAAGAGACCCAGTACTTC.

The CDR3 here is CASSIRRGPTYEQYF. CDR3 DNA: TGTGCCAGTAGTATAAGGAGGGGGCCTACCTACGAGCAGTACTTC. The genes are TRBV19 and TRBJ2-7; TRBD1 might be the D (7 bases). Germline CDR1 and CDR2: LNHDA and SQIVND (reference sequence). The CDR3 extends over 15 amino acids. Trimming stripped 2 bases from V and 2 bases from J, with 13 bases between.

At least ten counts were recorded for this clonotype. This sequence may be a read error, since a much larger clone differs from it by one base. The rearrangement links TRBV2 to TRBJ2-5; D unclear. The CDR3 is made up of 13 amino acids. CDR1 is SNHLY and CDR2 is FYNNEI in the germline V gene. Trimming removed 3 bases at V and 5 bases at J, with 10 bases between. CDR3 sequence (DNA): TGTGCCAGCAGTGAGGCTAGATGGGAGACCCAGTACTTC. Amino acid sequence: CASSEARWETQYF.

There are many counts of this clonotype. J is TRBJ1-5 and V is TRBV27; D is ambiguous. V lost 2 bases, J lost 3 bases, and 8 bases lay in between. Germline-derived CDR1 and CDR2 are MNHEY and SMNVEV (reference sequence). The CDR3 is 14 amino acids. DNA for the CDR3: TGTGCCAGCAGTTTAGGGTCAGACAATCAGCCCCAGCATTTT. Translating it yields CASSLGSDNQPQHF.